A selection of T cell receptor beta chains follows, all from one sample in a study of human T cells and chemical hapten exposure. One entry per CDR3 protein, called by TCRdb with MiXCR from the RACE reads. The sample contains roughly 360,000 distinct CDR3 sequences, approximately 5.1% of which appear only once. Sequenced material: whole blood, taken in connection with sensitization to the hapten diphenylcyclopropenone (DPC). The origin of the receptors is a woman aged 45-60 years with alopecia areata. Some clones in this sample may be carry-over from other donors' samples. Each CDR3 is given with its conserved first and last residue. Fields, in order: D gene, J gene, V gene, clone size, CDR3 DNA, CDR3 protein. The D gene is left open where the match is weak. The size of a clone is reported for some rows only, either as once, few or many, or as a class for expanded clones.

D: TRBD1; J: TRBJ1-1; V: TRBV12-3/TRBV12-4; size: few; DNA: TGTGCCAGCAGTTATCCCCTAGGGACAGGGGCTGAAGCTTTCTTT; CDR3: CASSYPLGTGAEAFF
D: -; J: TRBJ1-4; V: TRBV7-9; size: few; DNA: TGTGCCAGCAGCTCCCTGATATCAACTAATGAAAAACTGTTTTTT; CDR3: CASSSLISTNEKLFF
D: -; J: TRBJ2-7; V: TRBV29-1; size: many; DNA: TGCAGCGTTGAGGACCTATACTACGAGCAGTACTTC; CDR3: CSVEDLYYEQYF
D: TRBD2; J: TRBJ2-3; V: TRBV5-1; size: few; DNA: TGCGCCAGCAGCTTGGATAGCGGGGGGGCCCCAGATACGCAGTATTTT; CDR3: CASSLDSGGAPDTQYF
D: TRBD1; J: TRBJ2-7; V: TRBV11-1; size: -; DNA: TGTGCCAGCAGCTTAGCCGGGACAGGGGCCTACGAGCAGTACTTC; CDR3: CASSLAGTGAYEQYF
D: -; J: TRBJ1-3; V: TRBV29-1; size: many; DNA: TGCAGCGTTATCGGGCTGCGGGACACCATATATTTT; CDR3: CSVIGLRDTIYF
D: TRBD1; J: TRBJ2-3; V: TRBV7-2; size: many; DNA: TGTGCCAGCAGCTCCGGGACAGGGGGCCCAGATACGCAGTATTTT; CDR3: CASSSGTGGPDTQYF
D: -; J: TRBJ1-5; V: TRBV20-1; size: many; DNA: TGCAGTGCTAGAGATTCACGGAGGATCGATCAGCCCCAGCATTTT; CDR3: CSARDSRRIDQPQHF
D: TRBD1; J: TRBJ1-5; V: TRBV5-6; size: many; DNA: TGTGCCAGCAGCTTCGGACAGGGCAGTCAGCCCCAGCATTTT; CDR3: CASSFGQGSQPQHF
D: -; J: TRBJ2-2; V: TRBV18; size: many; DNA: TGTGCCAGCTCACCGGGGAGCGCGAACACCGGGGAGCTGTTTTTT; CDR3: CASSPGSANTGELFF
D: -; J: TRBJ1-2; V: TRBV5-6; size: -; DNA: TGTGCCAGCAGCTTGCCGGACACAGACTATGGCTACACCTTC; CDR3: CASSLPDTDYGYTF
D: -; J: TRBJ2-1; V: TRBV20-1; size: many; DNA: TGCAGTGCTTCGACAGGTGTTTTAGGTGAGCAGTTCTTC; CDR3: CSASTGVLGEQFF
D: -; J: TRBJ1-5; V: TRBV30; size: many; DNA: TGTGCCTGGAGTCGAGGAACATACGATAGCAATCAGCCCCAGCATTTT; CDR3: CAWSRGTYDSNQPQHF
D: -; J: TRBJ2-5; V: TRBV6-5; size: many; DNA: TGTGCCAGCAGTTACTCGATTCAAGGGGAGACCCAGTACTTC; CDR3: CASSYSIQGETQYF
D: -; J: TRBJ1-4; V: TRBV7-2; size: many; DNA: TGTGCCAGCAGCTTTCTTGGGGAGGCTGAAAAACTGTTTTTT; CDR3: CASSFLGEAEKLFF
D: TRBD1; J: TRBJ2-1; V: TRBV12-3/TRBV12-4; size: many; DNA: TGTGCCAGCAGTAGACAGGGTGGAAGGTACAATGAGCAGTTCTTC; CDR3: CASSRQGGRYNEQFF
D: -; J: TRBJ1-1; V: TRBV27; size: few; DNA: TGTGCCAGCAAAGCCAGAGACACTGAAGCTTTCTTT; CDR3: CASKARDTEAFF
D: -; J: TRBJ1-1; V: TRBV5-6; size: many; DNA: TGTGCCAGCAGCTTGCTCCTAAGCACTGAAGCTTTCTTT; CDR3: CASSLLLSTEAFF
D: -; J: TRBJ2-1; V: TRBV27; size: few; DNA: TGTGCCAGCAGTGGGATGGACAGCCCCTCTCGATTTGATGAGCAGTTCTTC; CDR3: CASSGMDSPSRFDEQFF
D: TRBD2; J: TRBJ2-2; V: TRBV10-3; size: many; DNA: TGTGCCATCAGTGTCCTAGCGGCGGCCGGGGAGCTGTTTTTT; CDR3: CAISVLAAAGELFF
D: -; J: TRBJ2-5; V: TRBV7-8; size: -; DNA: TGTGCCAGCAGCTTAAGGGGTTTCGAACAAGAGACCCAGTACTTC; CDR3: CASSLRGFEQETQYF
D: -; J: TRBJ2-6; V: TRBV10-1; size: many; DNA: TGCGCCAGCAGCGCTTCGTCCTCTGGGGCCAACGTCCTGACTTTC; CDR3: CASSASSSGANVLTF
D: -; J: TRBJ1-6; V: TRBV4-1; size: many; DNA: TGCGCCAGCAGCCAAGGCGGGGGACTGGATAATTCACCCCTCCACTTT; CDR3: CASSQGGGLDNSPLHF
D: -; J: TRBJ1-1; V: TRBV13; size: many; DNA: TGTGCCAGCAGCTTCCTTCTACCGAACACTGAAGCTTTCTTT; CDR3: CASSFLLPNTEAFF
D: -; J: TRBJ2-5; V: TRBV7-7; size: -; DNA: TGTGCCAGCAGCTTTACTACACAAGAGACCCAGTACTTC; CDR3: CASSFTTQETQYF
D: TRBD1; J: TRBJ2-1; V: TRBV29-1; size: many; DNA: TGCAGCGGGGGACAGGGGACCCTCAATGAGCAGTTCTTC; CDR3: CSGGQGTLNEQFF
D: -; J: TRBJ1-1; V: TRBV29-1; size: many; DNA: TGCAGCGTGGGTCACACTGAAGCTTTCTTT; CDR3: CSVGHTEAFF
D: -; J: TRBJ2-3; V: TRBV6-2/TRBV6-3; size: few; DNA: TGTGCCAGCAGTCAAGGGGTTCCGCAGTATTTT; CDR3: CASSQGVPQYF
D: -; J: TRBJ1-5; V: TRBV27; size: many; DNA: TGTGCCAGCTCGATTGGGAGCAATCAGCCCCAGCATTTT; CDR3: CASSIGSNQPQHF
D: -; J: TRBJ1-4; V: TRBV3-1; size: many; DNA: TGTGCCAGCAGCCAAGAAGTCGGTCGTAACGGGGAAAAACTGTTTTTT; CDR3: CASSQEVGRNGEKLFF
D: TRBD2; J: TRBJ2-1; V: TRBV7-2; size: many; DNA: TGTGCCAGCAGCCCACCCGGGACTAGGATGGGTGAGCAGTTCTTC; CDR3: CASSPPGTRMGEQFF
D: -; J: TRBJ2-1; V: TRBV7-9; size: many; DNA: TGTGCCACTTTTCGTGAGCAGTTCTTC; CDR3: CATFREQFF
D: -; J: TRBJ2-1; V: TRBV12-3/TRBV12-4; size: -; DNA: TGTGCCAGCAGACTGGGGGTAAATGAGCAGTTCTTC; CDR3: CASRLGVNEQFF
D: TRBD1; J: TRBJ1-6; V: TRBV6-5; size: many; DNA: TGTGCCAGCAGTCGCCGACAGGGGCCCAATTCACCCCTCCACTTT; CDR3: CASSRRQGPNSPLHF
D: TRBD1; J: TRBJ1-6; V: TRBV18; size: few; DNA: TGTGCCAGCTCGGGACAGGGGAGGTCTTCACCCCTCCACTTT; CDR3: CASSGQGRSSPLHF
D: -; J: TRBJ1-5; V: TRBV3-1; size: many; DNA: TGTGCCAGCAGCCAAGTAGTAGGGCAGCCCCAGCATTTT; CDR3: CASSQVVGQPQHF
D: TRBD2; J: TRBJ2-2; V: TRBV12-3/TRBV12-4; size: many; DNA: TGTGCCAGCACTAAAAGCGGGGTCCCCGGGGAGCTGTTTTTT; CDR3: CASTKSGVPGELFF
D: -; J: TRBJ1-5; V: TRBV6-1; size: few; DNA: TGTGCCAGCAGTGAAGGGGACGAACAGCCCCAGCATTTT; CDR3: CASSEGDEQPQHF
D: -; J: TRBJ2-2; V: TRBV12-5; size: many; DNA: TGTGCTAGTGGTTTAAGCACCGGGGAGCTGTTTTTT; CDR3: CASGLSTGELFF
D: -; J: TRBJ1-3; V: TRBV7-9; size: many; DNA: TGTGCCAGCAGCCTGAGACAGGCCAGCTCTGGAAACACCATATATTTT; CDR3: CASSLRQASSGNTIYF
D: TRBD1; J: TRBJ2-3; V: TRBV5-1; size: many; DNA: TGCGCCAGCAGGTCGACAGGGATTAGCACAGATACGCAGTATTTT; CDR3: CASRSTGISTDTQYF
D: -; J: TRBJ1-4; V: TRBV7-2; size: many; DNA: TGTGCCAGCAGCTTGGACAGTCTTAATGAAAAACTGTTTTTT; CDR3: CASSLDSLNEKLFF
D: -; J: TRBJ1-5; V: TRBV12-3/TRBV12-4; size: -; DNA: TGTGCCAGCACCTATGATGGGGGTCAGCCCCAGCATTTT; CDR3: CASTYDGGQPQHF
D: -; J: TRBJ1-1; V: TRBV5-1; size: few; DNA: TGCGCCAGCAGCTCCAGCCGTGAAGCTTTCTTT; CDR3: CASSSSREAFF
D: -; J: TRBJ2-1; V: TRBV20-1; size: many; DNA: TGCAGTGCTGCCCGCCTTGAGCAGTTCTTC; CDR3: CSAARLEQFF
D: -; J: TRBJ2-7; V: TRBV11-2; size: -; DNA: TGTGCCAGCAGCTTATGGGGCGGCCCCTACGAGCAGTACTTC; CDR3: CASSLWGGPYEQYF
D: TRBD2; J: TRBJ2-2; V: TRBV5-1; size: many; DNA: TGCGCCAGCAGCTTGGCCTGGAGGACTAGCGGGGGGAAAAACACCGGGGAGCTGTTTTTT; CDR3: CASSLAWRTSGGKNTGELFF
D: -; J: TRBJ1-1; V: TRBV18; size: many; DNA: TGTGCCAGCTCACCAACCCCGGGGGGAGACACTGAAGCTTTCTTT; CDR3: CASSPTPGGDTEAFF
D: TRBD2; J: TRBJ2-1; V: TRBV10-3; size: many; DNA: TGTGCCATCAGTGAGTCTAAAGCGGGGGGGAGATACAATGAGCAGTTCTTC; CDR3: CAISESKAGGRYNEQFF
D: -; J: TRBJ2-7; V: TRBV5-5; size: many; DNA: TGTGCCAGCAGCCCTCCCGGGGGAAGCCCCTACGAGCAGTACTTC; CDR3: CASSPPGGSPYEQYF
D: TRBD1; J: TRBJ1-1; V: TRBV3-1; size: many; DNA: TGTGCCAGCAGCCAAGCGACAGGGCTGAACACTGAAGCTTTCTTT; CDR3: CASSQATGLNTEAFF
D: -; J: TRBJ1-5; V: TRBV29-1; size: many; DNA: TGCAGCGTTGCCGGGAATAATCAGCCCCAGCATTTT; CDR3: CSVAGNNQPQHF